This entry features one T cell receptor beta chain sequence. Original processing methods: Amplified reference gene primers provided the basis for estimating nucleated cell counts. Clones were sequenced by immunoSEQ multiplex PCR, and TCRdb holds only the in-frame ones, with some missing. The DNA gave D and trimming, while V, J and clone size come from that table. Found here are 70,000 to 95,000 clones, approximately 92% of them singletons; the top ten hold roughly 6.4%. The length of the CDR3 is 14 residues. Trimming removed 4 bases from V and 2 bases from J, with 13 bases in between. Germline CDR1 SGHRS, CDR2 YFSETQ. The sample originates from a study of blood T cell repertoires in COVID-19. Study information: Collection of acute and convalescent COVID-19 samples took place in the United States, Italy and Spain.

The origin of this receptor is a woman aged 55-70 years with active COVID-19. Sequencing was performed on peripheral blood. This chain joins TRBV5-1 and TRBJ2-7; D gene ambiguous. The CDR3 sequence is CASSPSSVAYEQYF. For the CDR3, the DNA is TGCGCCAGCAGCCCCTCGTCCGTAGCCTACGAGCAGTACTTC. The full variable domain, its missing parts supplied by reference TRBV5-1 and TRBJ2-7, is KAGVTQTPRYLIKTRGQQVTLSCSPISGHRSVSWYQQTPGQGLQFLFEYFSETQRNKGNFPGRFSGRQFSNSRSEMNVSTLELGDSALYLCASSPSSVAYEQYFGPGTRLTVT.